This entry concerns a single T cell receptor beta chain. Its antigen remains unknown. The repertoire was sequenced with immunoSEQ multiplex PCR; TCRdb's copy has only in-frame clones and lacks some. The sample shows around 98,000 clones, approximately 88% of them seen only once. This sample was included in a study of OX40 agonist ivuxolimab in advanced cancers. Whole-study findings and limits: There were, on average, more expanded clones in CD8+ T cells than in CD4+.

Sequencing was performed on CD4+ or CD8+ T cells sorted from blood, taken in a trial of the OX40 agonist ivuxolimab. The receptor comes from an adult with an advanced solid tumor such as melanoma, head and neck, liver or kidney cancer.

CDR3 in DNA: TGTGCCAGCGGCAGACAGGGGTCAATCTACGAGCAGTACTTC. This encodes CASGRQGSIYEQYF. This chain links TRBV2 with TRBJ2-7, with TRBD1 matching 8 bases. Germline V gene data show CDR1 as SNHLY and CDR2 as FYNNEI. The junction had 9 bases not matched to a gene; V was cut back by 8 bases and J by 3 bases. The CDR3 consists of 14 residues.